These 15 T cell receptor beta chains were sequenced from one sample in a study of brain T cells in children with intractable seizures. Time point specified: blood from clinic visit 5 months post-surgery; TSC patient then seizure free. Sequencing used immunoSEQ multiplex PCR; TCRdb keeps in-frame clones, though not all of them. Of a few hundred thousand clones listed, 85% to 95% were seen once; the top ten hold 5% to 7%. The sequencing used peripheral blood, collected roughly 5 months after surgery. Source of these receptors: a boy under two years old with tuberous sclerosis and intractable seizures.

The chain couples TRBV7-9 to TRBJ2-7; D is possibly TRBD1 (6 bases). CDR3 length equals 13 residues. In germline, CDR1 is SEHNR, CDR2 FQNEAQ (reference sequence). Deletions cut 5 bases from V and 0 bases from J, with 8 bases between. The CDR3 protein is CASSQGSSYEQYF. The CDR3 bases are TGTGCCAGCAGCCAGGGGTCCTCCTACGAGCAGTACTTC.

V and J are TRBV10-2 and TRBJ1-5, with D possibly TRBD1 on 6 matching bases. The CDR3 consists of 16 residues. The germline CDR1 and CDR2 sequences are WSHSY and SAAADI. V dropped 0 bases and J dropped 6 bases, with 15 bases sitting between them. The DNA of the CDR3 is TGCGCCAGCAGTGAGTCGCCCAGGGGAGGAGGTCAGCCCCAGCATTTT. Its translation: CASSESPRGGGQPQHF.

A remark on this clone: The same CDR3 can be traced to other DNA sequences in this sample. The chain carries TRBV9 and TRBJ1-1; D gene unclear. V shed 2 bases and J shed 2 bases, with 7 bases lying between them. The germline V gene encodes CDR1 SGDLS and CDR2 YYNGEE. The CDR3 consists of 13 residues. The chain's CDR3 is CASSVERNTEAFF. DNA for the CDR3: TGTGCCAGCAGCGTTGAGAGAAACACTGAAGCTTTCTTT. The entire variable domain, with the rest obtained from reference TRBV9 and TRBJ1-1, is as follows: DSGVTQTPKHLITATGQRVTLRCSPRSGDLSVYWYQQSLDQGLQFLIQYYNGEERAKGNILERFSAQQFPDLHSELNLSSLELGDSALYFCASSVERNTEAFFGQGTRLTVV.

The gene calls are TRBV7-9 and TRBJ2-2, with 9 bases identical to TRBD1. V shed 5 bases and J 3 bases; nucleotides not matched to a gene: 7. Germline V gene data show CDR1 as SEHNR and CDR2 as FQNEAQ (reference sequence). The CDR3 is made up of 16 amino acids. The CDR3 loop reads CASSIRDRVDTGELFF. CDR3 bases: TGTGCCAGCAGCATCCGGGACAGGGTTGACACCGGGGAGCTGTTTTTT. Filled out from reference TRBV7-9 and TRBJ2-2, the complete variable domain reads DTGVSQNPRHKITKRGQNVTFRCDPISEHNRLYWYRQTLGQGPEFLTYFQNEAQLEKSRLLSDRFSAERPKGSFSTLEIQRTEQGDSAMYLCASSIRDRVDTGELFFGEGSRLTVL.

The CDR3 nucleotides are TGTGCCAGCAGCTTCGTAGCCGAGCAGTACTTC. Protein product: CASSFVAEQYF. The V gene is TRBV5-8, the J gene TRBJ2-7, with D unclear. CDR1 is SGHTS, CDR2 YDEGEE, per germline. CDR3 length equals 11 residues. V was cut by 2 bases and J by 6 bases, with 6 bases left in between. The whole variable domain, filled in from reference TRBV5-8 and TRBJ2-7, reads EAGVTQSPTHLIKTRGQQATLRCSPISGHTSVYWYQQALGLGLQFLLWYDEGEERNRGNFPPRFSGRQFPNYSSELNVNALELEDSALYLCASSFVAEQYFGPGTRLTVT.

This clone was found once. The CDR3 DNA sequence: TGCAGCGTTGATACAGGGGTGGACACTGAAGCTTTCTTT. As protein: CSVDTGVDTEAFF. The chain carries TRBV29-1 and TRBJ1-1; TRBD1 matches 7 bases. The CDR3 covers 13 residues. Germline CDR1 reads SQVTM; CDR2 reads ANQGSEA. The V gene end was trimmed by 3 bases and the J gene end by 3 bases; junction bases not matched to a gene: 4.

The gene calls are TRBV7-4 and TRBJ1-1; TRBD1 might be the D (6 bases). Germline CDR1 reads SGHVT; CDR2 reads SQSDAQ. V shed 5 bases and J shed 7 bases, with 17 bases lying between them. The CDR3 is made up of 14 amino acids. CDR3 bases: TGTGCCAGCAGCAAGCTACAGGGCCGCTTTGAAGCTTTCTTT. It yields the protein CASSKLQGRFEAFF.

This clone was picked up one time. The chain carries TRBV7-3 and TRBJ2-5; D is undetermined. The CDR3 runs 13 residues. Between the trimmed V and J ends, which lost 4 bases and 5 bases, there was a span of 11 bases. Germline lookup yields CDR1 SGHTA and CDR2 FQGTGA. CDR3 sequence (DNA): TGTGCCAGCAGCTGGAGCGTGCGGGAGACCCAGTACTTC. It specifies CASSWSVRETQYF.

V and J are TRBV19 and TRBJ2-1; maybe TRBD1 (5 bases). V was cut by 5 bases and J by 2 bases, with 13 bases left in between. Germline V lookup: CDR1 LNHDA, CDR2 SQIVND (reference sequence). This CDR3 region has 15 residues. CDR3 sequence: CASSADSLTYNEQFF. In DNA, the CDR3 is TGTGCCAGTAGTGCCGACAGTCTTACCTACAATGAGCAGTTCTTC.

The CDR3 reads CASSLSANTEAFF. The DNA for the CDR3 is TGCGCCAGCAGCTTGTCGGCGAACACTGAAGCTTTCTTT. The chain has TRBV5-1 and TRBJ1-1; D is unresolved. V shed 1 base and J shed 1 base, with 5 bases lying between them. The CDR3 extends over 13 amino acids. Germline CDR1 reads SGHRS; CDR2 reads YFSETQ.

The chain employs TRBV3-1 (or the pseudogene TRBV3-2) and TRBJ1-2; 12 bases fit TRBD1. Trimming at V came to 3 bases and at J to 8 bases, leaving 10 bases not matched to a gene. The germline gives CDR1 LGHDT, CDR2 YNNKEL (reference sequence). The CDR3 contains 16 residues. Here the CDR3 reads CASSQIRDRGLGGYTF. The CDR3, as DNA: TGTGCCAGCAGCCAGATACGGGACAGGGGGCTAGGAGGCTACACCTTC.

The rearrangement joins TRBV12-3 or TRBV12-4 to TRBJ2-7; TRBD1 matches at 9 bases. Losses at the gene ends were 5 bases for V and 13 bases for J; bases not matched to a gene: 6. The CDR3 covers 11 residues. The CDR3 coding sequence is TGTGCCAGCAGTACCCGGGACAGGGCCTACTTC. Translating gives CASSTRDRAYF.

The chain recombines TRBV7-6 with TRBJ2-7, with 8 bases that match TRBD2. This CDR3 comprises 15 residues. The germline V gene encodes CDR1 SGHVS and CDR2 FNYEAQ. V lost 2 bases to trimming and J lost 0 bases; unmatched junction nucleotides: 3. The CDR3 sequence is CASSLKSGSSYEQYF. The CDR3 DNA follows: TGTGCCAGCAGCTTAAAAAGCGGGAGCTCCTACGAGCAGTACTTC. Together with reference TRBV7-6 and TRBJ2-7, the CDR3 gives the full variable domain: GAGVSQSPRYKVTKRGQDVALRCDPISGHVSLYWYRQALGQGPEFLTYFNYEAQQDKSGLPNDRFSAERPEGSISTLTIQRTEQRDSAMYRCASSLKSGSSYEQYFGPGTRLTVT.

The CDR3 protein is CATSDLNEQFF. In DNA, the CDR3 is TGTGCCACCAGTGATTTAAATGAGCAGTTCTTC. The rearrangement joins TRBV24-1 to TRBJ2-1; D unclear. The CDR3 is 11 amino acids. V shed 1 base and J shed 7 bases, with 1 base lying between them. The germline V gene encodes CDR1 KGHDR and CDR2 SFDVKD.

This chain connects TRBV7-2 to TRBJ2-3; D possibly matches TRBD1 or TRBD2 (5 bases each). V was shortened by 5 bases and J by 0 bases, with 9 bases between the two germline ends. Germline lookup yields CDR1 SGHTA and CDR2 FQGNSA. The CDR3 contains 14 residues. CDR3 sequence reads: CASSLGRSTDTQYF. CDR3 in DNA: TGTGCCAGCAGCCTGGGACGGAGCACAGATACGCAGTATTTT.